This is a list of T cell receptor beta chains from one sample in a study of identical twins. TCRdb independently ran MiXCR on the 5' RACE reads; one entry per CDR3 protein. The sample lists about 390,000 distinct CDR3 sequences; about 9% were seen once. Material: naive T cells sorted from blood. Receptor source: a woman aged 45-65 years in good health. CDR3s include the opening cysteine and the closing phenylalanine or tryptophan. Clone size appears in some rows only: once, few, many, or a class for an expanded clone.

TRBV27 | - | CASSLGVAQETQYF
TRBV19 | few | CASSGLKGFEQYF
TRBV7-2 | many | CASSQQGLGEQFF
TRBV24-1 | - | CATSDRGRGTDTQYF
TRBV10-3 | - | CAISVSSGRADSNEQFF
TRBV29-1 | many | CSVTRTQETQYF
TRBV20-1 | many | CSARGLAGTIHEQYF
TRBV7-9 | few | CASRAGGLETQYF
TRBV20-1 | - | CSARDWGSGSYEQYF
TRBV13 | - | CASSSGTGNPNYGYTF
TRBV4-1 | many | CASSQAPVGASSGYTF
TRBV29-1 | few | CSVAFGALWASYEQYF
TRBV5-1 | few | CASSPRADGTGNTIYF
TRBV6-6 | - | CASSYAQGRNTEAFF
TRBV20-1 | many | CSATLPGQMFMNTEAFF
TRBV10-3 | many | CAISESSGQGSGANVLTF
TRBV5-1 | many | CASNPGVNTGELFF
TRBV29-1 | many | CSVGLASQETQYF
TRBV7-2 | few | CASSVDRRNTGELFF
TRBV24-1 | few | CATSDFVGELFF
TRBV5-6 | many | CASSLGMNTEAFF
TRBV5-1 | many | CASSTPSPLDGYTF
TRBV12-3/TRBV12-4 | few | CASSLGLQGKDTEAFF
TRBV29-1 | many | CSGILAKNIQYF
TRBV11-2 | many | CASSFIPAGNYNEQFF
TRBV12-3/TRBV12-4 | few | CASTSHQGNTIYF
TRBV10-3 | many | CAIRGLAHNEQFF
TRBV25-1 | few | CASSEALVNEQYF
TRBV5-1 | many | CASSLASGNEQFF
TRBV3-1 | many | CASSQDGGSNQPQHF
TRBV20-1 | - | CSARDPRLRLHF
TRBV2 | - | CASRLDVTGEQYF
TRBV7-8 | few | CASSLSHGDTEAFF
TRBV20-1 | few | CSARKSGGSNQPQHF
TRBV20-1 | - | CSARDRYEQFF
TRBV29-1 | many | CSVLIAGTGRTEAFF
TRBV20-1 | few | CSAIDRASPYEQYF
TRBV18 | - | CASSQGLAGGVSSYEQYF
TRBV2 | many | CASSKGLSGNRYEQYF
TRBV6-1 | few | CASSSGLGTYEQYF
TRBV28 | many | CASSNLFSYEQYF
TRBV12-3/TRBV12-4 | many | CASSLSRGRIGELFF
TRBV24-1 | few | CATSSVGIGETQYF
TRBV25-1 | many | CASTDRGGANEKLFF
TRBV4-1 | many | CASRPASRVGYEQYF
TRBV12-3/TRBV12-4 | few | CASNSNTVLNGYTF
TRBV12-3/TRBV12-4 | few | CASSRQAISSYEQYF
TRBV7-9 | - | CASSLWGAGGFYEQFF
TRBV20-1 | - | CSARSSRVAGELFF
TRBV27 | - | CASTKGNEQFF
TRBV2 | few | CASGRGQRLNEQFF
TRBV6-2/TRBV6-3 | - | CASSLWTGSITDTQYF
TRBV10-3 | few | CAISERFDKNIQYF
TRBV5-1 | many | CASSAGYGETQYF
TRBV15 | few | CATSRGGYQETQYF
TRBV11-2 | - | CASSRLAPSYNEQFF